This T cell receptor beta chain was obtained from a study of blood T cell repertoires in COVID-19. About the study: The origin of the acute and convalescent COVID-19 samples was the United States, Italy and Spain. T cells, B-cell-depleted T cells, or PBMCs provided the cDNA or gDNA that served as material.

Original processing notes: Reference gene primers were amplified, and this amplification served to estimate nucleated cell counts. This table comes from immunoSEQ multiplex PCR, and its TCRdb copy is limited to in-frame clones, with some not included. The V and J calls and clone size come from that table; D and trimming were worked out from the DNA. The sample shows under 150,000 clones, around 88% of them seen only once. CDR3 length: 15 residues. V dropped 6 bases and J dropped 4; count of bases not matched to a gene: 6. Germline CDR1 is SNHLY and CDR2 is FYNNEI. A few counts support this clone. The chain couples TRBV2 to TRBJ1-6; TRBD1 matches at 7 bases. Source material: peripheral blood. The TCR originated in a human donor in a cohort sampled during active COVID-19. CDR3 protein: CASRKGQIYNSPLHF. The CDR3 region has the DNA TGTGCCAGCAGGAAGGGACAGATATATAATTCACCCCTCCACTTT.